This TCR beta chain was observed in a study of memory CD4+ T cells and cytomegalovirus serostatus. Study overall: Healthy Belgian adult donors included under ten CMV-positive and 24 CMV-negative people. Regarding the study as a whole: Repertoires predicted CMV serostatus with median bootstrapped AUC of about 0.94.

Single viable CD3+CD4+CD8-CD45RO+ cells were sorted as the memory CD4+ T cells. After thawing, CD4+ T cells were positively selected. The assay was immunoSEQ multiplex PCR, and TCRdb's table has in-frame clones only and misses some. The sample records about 56,000 clones, over 80% being singletons. Points on this clone: Its specificity is unknown.

This CDR3 region has 17 residues. Deletions cut 0 bases from V and 0 bases from J, with 15 bases between. Germline V gene sequence: CDR1 SGHDN, CDR2 FVKESK. The sample was memory CD4+ T cells from blood. J is TRBJ2-7 and V is TRBV14; D not resolved. This TCR was sampled from an adult in good health and CMV-seronegative. The CDR3 spells CASSQDRITAFSYEQYF. CDR3 coding DNA: TGTGCCAGCAGCCAAGACCGGATAACAGCCTTCTCCTACGAGCAGTACTTC.